The 31 T cell receptor beta chains presented below share a single source sample, sequenced in a study of T cell responses to AZD1222 COVID-19 vaccine. Generated by immunoSEQ multiplex PCR, the TCRdb table keeps only in-frame clones and is missing some. The sample gives approximately 92,000 clones, roughly nine tenths of which show up once; about 7.5% is in the top ten. Sequences were derived from peripheral blood, sampled on day 0 of AZD1222 vaccination. These receptors came from an adult in good health.

The rearrangement joins TRBV28 to TRBJ2-1, with 9 bases identical to TRBD1. Trimming took 5 bases from V and 5 from J; bases not matched to a gene: 10. This CDR3 spans 16 amino acids. Per the germline V gene, CDR1 is MDHEN and CDR2 is SYDVKM. DNA of the CDR3: TGTGCCAGCAGTATCACCGGACAGGGGTTTAACAATGAGCAGTTCTTC. This translates into CASSITGQGFNNEQFF.

This chain links TRBV3-1 (or the pseudogene TRBV3-2) with TRBJ2-7; 15 nucleotides align to TRBD2. Germline CDR1 and CDR2: LGHDT and YNNKEL (reference sequence). The CDR3 loop spans 17 amino acids. V lost 4 bases and J lost 0; bases outside the gene matches: 4. This CDR3 reads CASSRQGLAGGSYEQYF. The CDR3 DNA reads as TGTGCCAGCAGCCGACAGGGACTAGCGGGGGGCTCCTACGAGCAGTACTTC.

The CDR3 DNA sequence: TGTGCCAGCAGCTTGGCCGGGGGTAGGGAAAAACTGTTTTTT. This sequence encodes CASSLAGGREKLFF. The chain recombines TRBV5-6 with TRBJ1-4, with a weak D call TRBD1 (5 bases). Germline V lookup: CDR1 SGHDT, CDR2 YYEEEE. Trimming removed 0 bases at V and 8 bases at J, with 11 bases between. The length of the CDR3 is 14 residues.

Only one count was recorded for this clone. This chain joins TRBV7-3 and TRBJ2-1, with 12 bases aligning to TRBD2. This CDR3 spans 15 amino acids. The V gene's germline CDR1 is SGHTA and CDR2 FQGTGA. With 2 bases clipped from V and 5 bases from J, the junction kept 1 base outside the gene matches. The CDR3 reads CASSLRLAGDNEQFF. CDR3 nucleotide sequence: TGTGCCAGCAGCTTACGACTAGCGGGGGACAATGAGCAGTTCTTC.

The V call is TRBV27, the J call TRBJ1-2; D is uncertain. V was cut by 3 bases and J by 4 bases, with 18 bases left in between. This CDR3 contains 16 residues. The V gene's germline CDR1 is MNHEY and CDR2 SMNVEV (reference sequence). The CDR3 region has the DNA TGTGCCAGCAGTTTGATTTCCTCAAGACCGTTCTATGGCTACACCTTC. Translated: CASSLISSRPFYGYTF.

The V and J genes are TRBV5-1 and TRBJ2-2; TRBD2 matches 11 bases. The germline V gene encodes CDR1 SGHRS and CDR2 YFSETQ. V gave up 5 bases and J gave up 4 bases; unmatched junction bases: 1. This CDR3 spans 14 amino acids. CDR3 sequence reads: CASRTSGITGELFF. As DNA, the CDR3 is TGCGCCAGCAGGACTAGCGGGATCACCGGGGAGCTGTTTTTT.

The chain uses TRBV9 and TRBJ1-2; the D gene is possibly TRBD1 (5 bases). CDR3 length equals 16 residues. The germline V gene encodes CDR1 SGDLS and CDR2 YYNGEE. V lost 4 bases and J 1 base, leaving 17 bases between the germline ends. CDR3 sequence reads: CASSPSSGLVNYGYTF. CDR3 nucleotide sequence: TGTGCCAGCAGCCCATCATCGGGACTCGTTAACTATGGCTACACCTTC.

The chain couples TRBV6-5 to TRBJ1-1; D is uncertain. V lost 8 bases, J lost 8 bases, and 12 bases lay in between. CDR1 is MNHEY and CDR2 is SVGAGI in the germline V gene. The CDR3 is made up of 11 amino acids. The CDR3, as DNA: TGTGCCAGCGTAAGGGTAGAGGAAGCTTTCTTT. This codes for CASVRVEEAFF.

The chain joins TRBV7-3 to TRBJ2-1; D remains unclear. This CDR3 spans 13 amino acids. V was cut by 5 bases and J by 12 bases, with 17 bases left in between. Germline loops: CDR1 SGHTA, CDR2 FQGTGA. The CDR3 reads CASSNLGPGVQFF. The CDR3 nucleotides are TGTGCCAGCAGCAACCTCGGACCTGGTGTGCAGTTCTTC.

The V gene is TRBV9, the J gene TRBJ2-1; 7 nucleotides agree with TRBD2. From germline, CDR1 is SGDLS and CDR2 YYNGEE. This CDR3 has 15 amino acids. Losses at the gene ends were 4 bases for V and 7 bases for J; bases not matched to a gene: 11. In DNA, the CDR3 is TGTGCCAGCAGCACCCGTCGCGGGGGAGGGAATGAGCAGTTCTTC. Translated: CASSTRRGGGNEQFF.

The J gene is TRBJ1-2, the V gene TRBV5-1, with unresolved D. Germline V lookup: CDR1 SGHRS, CDR2 YFSETQ. The CDR3 is 16 residues long. The V end lost 5 bases, the J end lost 2 bases, and 19 bases lay between the germline ends. CDR3 in amino acids: CASRDSFSAPNYGYTF. Here the CDR3 DNA reads TGCGCCAGCAGGGACTCCTTCTCGGCCCCGAACTATGGCTACACCTTC.

This clone appeared once. The CDR3 DNA reads TGCAGCGTTGGATGGGACAGGGGGCGAGGGGAGCAGTACTTC. Its protein is CSVGWDRGRGEQYF. This chain connects TRBV29-1 to TRBJ2-7; 12 bases map to TRBD1. The CDR3 consists of 14 residues. The junction had 8 bases not matched to a gene; V was cut back by 4 bases and J by 7 bases. Germline V CDR1 and CDR2: SQVTM, ANQGSEA.

This clone was detected only a few times. The rearrangement uses TRBV6-5 and TRBJ2-7; D gene unclear. Germline loops: CDR1 MNHEY, CDR2 SVGAGI. CDR3 length: 12 amino acids. Between the trimmed V and J ends, which lost 0 bases and 3 bases, there was a span of 3 bases. The CDR3 protein is CASSYSSYEQYF. The DNA for the CDR3 is TGTGCCAGCAGTTACTCGAGCTACGAGCAGTACTTC.

The chain employs TRBV19 and TRBJ1-3; 7 nucleotides line up with TRBD1. Germline CDR1 and CDR2: LNHDA and SQIVND (reference sequence). V shed 5 bases, J shed 6 bases, and the junction held 13 bases outside the gene matches. The CDR3 covers 16 residues. CDR3 amino acids: CASSPPGRGRENTIYF. In nucleotides, the CDR3 is TGTGCCAGTAGTCCCCCGGGGAGGGGGCGAGAAAACACCATATATTTT.

This clone was detected a few times. The chain carries TRBV15 and TRBJ1-1, with D unresolved. Trimming stripped 0 bases from V and 8 bases from J, with 13 bases between. Germline CDR1 reads LNHNV; CDR2 reads YYDKDF (reference sequence). The CDR3 is 14 amino acids. CDR3 sequence: CATSRDLAALEAFF. CDR3 sequence (DNA): TGTGCCACCAGCAGAGATCTAGCGGCTCTGGAAGCTTTCTTT. Complete variable domain (other parts from reference TRBV15 and TRBJ1-1): DAMVIQNPRYQVTQFGKPVTLSCSQTLNHNVMYWYQQKSSQAPKLLFHYYDKDFNNEADTPDNFQSRRPNTSFCFLDIRSPGLGDTAMYLCATSRDLAALEAFFGQGTRLTVV.

The V call is TRBV5-8, the J call TRBJ1-5; TRBD1 matches at 10 bases. The CDR3 contains 16 residues. Germline-derived CDR1 and CDR2 are SGHTS and YDEGEE. The V and J ends lost 4 bases and 1 base, in that order; junction bases with no gene match: 5. The CDR3 DNA reads as TGTGCCAGCAGCCCGACAGGGGGCTGGAGCAATCAGCCCCAGCATTTT. Translated: CASSPTGGWSNQPQHF. Full variable domain (missing parts from reference TRBV5-8 and TRBJ1-5): EAGVTQSPTHLIKTRGQQATLRCSPISGHTSVYWYQQALGLGLQFLLWYDEGEERNRGNFPPRFSGRQFPNYSSELNVNALELEDSALYLCASSPTGGWSNQPQHFGDGTRLSIL.

The genes are TRBV9 and TRBJ1-2; tentative D call: TRBD1 (6 bases). CDR1 SGDLS and CDR2 YYNGEE come from the germline V gene. This CDR3 is built from 17 residues. Trimming shortened V by 3 bases and J by 6 bases, and 24 bases separated the two germline ends. CDR3 sequence: CASSAPNTGRGINGYTF. DNA for the CDR3: TGTGCCAGCAGCGCACCAAATACAGGGCGGGGAATCAATGGCTACACCTTC.

The rearrangement joins TRBV7-3 to TRBJ2-7, with 7 nucleotides matching TRBD2. The CDR3 covers 17 residues. The V segment lost 1 base and the J segment 1 base; nucleotides outside the gene matches: 10. CDR1 is SGHTA, CDR2 FQGTGA, per germline. The CDR3, as DNA: TGTGCCAGCAGCTTAAATTCAATAAGGGGAGGGTCCTACGAGCAGTACTTC. Protein product: CASSLNSIRGGSYEQYF.

V usage is TRBV5-1 and J usage is TRBJ2-7; 7 bases map to TRBD2. The CDR3 runs 17 residues. Unmatched junction bases numbered 12, after V lost 0 bases and J lost 3 bases. The germline V gene encodes CDR1 SGHRS and CDR2 YFSETQ. The CDR3 is CASSLAVSGAEVYEQYF. The CDR3 bases are TGCGCCAGCAGCTTGGCCGTAAGCGGGGCTGAAGTCTACGAGCAGTACTTC.

Here the CDR3 reads CASSARGGRQETQYF. The DNA for the CDR3 is TGTGCCAGCAGCGCGCGGGGGGGACGACAAGAGACCCAGTACTTC. The gene calls are TRBV9 and TRBJ2-5; 9 bases align to TRBD2. This CDR3 has 15 residues. Germline V gene sequence: CDR1 SGDLS, CDR2 YYNGEE. Trimming cost V 3 bases and J 2 bases; bases outside gene matches: 5. Full variable domain (rest looked up from reference TRBV9 and TRBJ2-5): DSGVTQTPKHLITATGQRVTLRCSPRSGDLSVYWYQQSLDQGLQFLIQYYNGEERAKGNILERFSAQQFPDLHSELNLSSLELGDSALYFCASSARGGRQETQYFGPGTRLLVL.

In nucleotides, the CDR3 is TGTGCCTGGAGCGCCCTGGGACTAGCGGGAGAGGGTGAGCAGTTCTTC. This sequence encodes CAWSALGLAGEGEQFF. This chain connects TRBV30 to TRBJ2-1; 14 nucleotides line up with TRBD2. This CDR3 has 16 residues. Germline V gene lookup returns CDR1 GTSNPN and CDR2 SVGIG (reference sequence). The J segment lost 9 bases and the V segment lost 3 bases, leaving 10 bases of the junction unmatched.

The chain recombines TRBV19 with TRBJ1-3, with a tentative D call TRBD1 (6 bases). V shed 7 bases and J shed 0 bases, with 16 bases lying between them. Per the germline V gene, CDR1 is LNHDA and CDR2 is SQIVND (reference sequence). The CDR3 is made up of 16 amino acids. As DNA, the CDR3 is TGTGCCAGTAAACCCCTCACAGGGTACTCTGGAAACACCATATATTTT. Encoded protein: CASKPLTGYSGNTIYF.

V is TRBV6-5 and J is TRBJ2-6; 9 bases match TRBD1. The CDR3 runs 15 residues. The germline CDR1 and CDR2 sequences are MNHEY and SVGAGI. V was pared by 6 bases and J by 2 bases, with 2 bases of the junction left unmatched. The CDR3 nucleotides are TGTGCCAGCAGCAGGGACAGGGCTGGGGCCAACGTCCTGACTTTC. Its protein product is CASSRDRAGANVLTF.

This chain uses TRBV7-2 with TRBJ2-7, with D unresolved. Looked up from germline, CDR1 is SGHTA and CDR2 is FQGNSA. Trimming shortened V by 2 bases and J by 2 bases, and 10 bases separated the two germline ends. The CDR3 has 14 residues. Here the CDR3 reads CASSLILQPYEQYF. In DNA form, the CDR3 reads TGTGCCAGCAGCTTAATTTTACAGCCCTACGAGCAGTACTTC.

This CDR3 is CASSSGGRAGTGELFF. The DNA for the CDR3 is TGTGCCAGCAGCAGCGGGGGCCGGGCGGGCACCGGGGAGCTGTTTTTT. The chain employs TRBV11-3 and TRBJ2-2, with 8 positions matching TRBD2. The CDR3 runs to 16 residues. The V and J ends lost 5 bases and 4 bases, in that order; junction bases with no gene match: 9. In germline, CDR1 is SGHNT, CDR2 YENEEA.

The rearrangement uses TRBV2 and TRBJ1-5; tentative D call: TRBD1 (5 bases). The germline V gene has CDR1 SNHLY and CDR2 FYNNEI. The CDR3 has 14 residues. Trimming took off 2 bases at V and 2 bases at J, with 7 bases between the two ends. The chain's CDR3 is CASSEIGGNQPQHF. The CDR3 coding sequence is TGTGCCAGCAGTGAAATAGGGGGCAATCAGCCCCAGCATTTT.

The chain carries TRBV7-9 and TRBJ2-7; tentatively, D is TRBD1 (5 bases). V was pared by 5 bases and J by 4 bases, with 9 bases between. This CDR3 is built from 12 residues. Germline V gene lookup returns CDR1 SEHNR and CDR2 FQNEAQ (reference sequence). CDR3 DNA sequence: TGTGCCAGCAGCACAGCAGGGTACGAGCAGTACTTC. This translates into CASSTAGYEQYF.

V is TRBV14 and J is TRBJ2-7, with a weak D call TRBD1 (5 bases). Germline V gene data show CDR1 as SGHDN and CDR2 as FVKESK. Trimming cost V 1 base and J 5 bases, with 21 bases left between them. The CDR3 has 17 residues. DNA of the CDR3: TGTGCCAGCAGCCAAGGGGGCAGGGCCAATCTCCACGACGAGCAGTACTTC. This sequence encodes CASSQGGRANLHDEQYF.

This chain links TRBV7-2 with TRBJ2-2; perhaps TRBD2 as D (5 bases). The CDR3 totals 15 residues. The germline V and J ends were trimmed by 5 bases and 1 base, with 11 bases remaining between them. Per germline, CDR1 SGHTA and CDR2 FQGNSA. CDR3 protein: CASSVMSGNTGELFF. As DNA, the CDR3 is TGTGCCAGCAGCGTAATGAGCGGGAACACCGGGGAGCTGTTTTTT.

This chain uses TRBV4-2 with TRBJ1-6, with D perhaps TRBD1 (5 bases). CDR1 and CDR2 from the germline V gene are LGHNA and YNFKEQ. V lost 0 bases and J lost 6, with 15 bases in between. The CDR3 runs to 17 residues. CDR3 in DNA: TGTGCCAGCAGCCAAGATACGGGGCGGGGCCCTAATTCACCCCTCCACTTT. This sequence encodes CASSQDTGRGPNSPLHF.

This clone was seen a few times. V usage is TRBV9 and J usage is TRBJ1-2, with D hard to call. The V and J ends lost 4 bases and 1 base respectively, with 17 bases between them. The CDR3 extends over 16 amino acids. Germline loops: CDR1 SGDLS, CDR2 YYNGEE. The CDR3 coding sequence is TGTGCCAGCAGCCCCCGGGCAGGTTCGGATAACTATGGCTACACCTTC. Protein sequence: CASSPRAGSDNYGYTF.